The rows below give T cell receptor beta chains drawn from one sample of a study of T cell changes during pregnancy in multiple sclerosis. Assay used: immunoSEQ multiplex PCR; TCRdb lists only in-frame clones, some missing. This table has 60,000 to 90,000 clones, 85% to 95% appearing once. This specimen was peripheral blood, taken after pregnancy. The receptors derive from a female donor in good health, enrolled as a control in a pregnancy study. CDR3s leave out the opening cysteine and the closing phenylalanine or tryptophan.

ASSMPSDRHYGYT | TRBV19 | 13
ASRSPSGGGDEQF | TRBV6-1 | 13
ASSRRGSNTGELF | TRBV27 | 13
AWRLVALNEQF | TRBV30 | 11
ASSLPRAGTDTQY | TRBV7-3 | 13
ASSRGSTDTQY | TRBV5-6 | 11
ASSAGGSDTQY | TRBV19 | 11
ASSLDPGSGVQPQH | TRBV28 | 14
AGRVSGGSSYNEQF | TRBV18 | 14
ASSVGLAGGTFYNEQF | TRBV5-6 | 16
ASSYRGTGANVLT | TRBV7-2 | 13
ASSPVQVDYGYT | TRBV19 | 12
ASSLAAGMGSSYEQY | TRBV11-2 | 15
ASSSGTGSYEQY | TRBV6-5 | 12
ASSGPGQGVKNEQF | TRBV6-1 | 14
ASSPSRTSGGGGETQY | TRBV5-1 | 16
ASSLVLGLAAYEQY | TRBV5-1 | 14
ATSSTHTDTQY | TRBV19 | 11
ASSRGASYEQY | TRBV4-1 | 11
ASSGTSPLYEQF | TRBV5-1 | 12
ASSLGAGGYGYT | TRBV5-1 | 12
ASSSEGEAEAF | TRBV2 | 11
SARGAQGHV | TRBV20-1 | 9
ASSELISGNTIY | TRBV6-1 | 12
ASSETGTQPYEQY | TRBV2 | 13
ASSVGHHDTDTQY | TRBV9 | 13
ASSYAETQY | TRBV2 | 9
ASSDRGGLRPYNEQF | TRBV6-4 | 15
AWSNIGTAFGNTIY | TRBV30 | 14
ARKISDMGSRSYEQY | TRBV23-1 | 15
ASSLVAADKNYGYT | TRBV13 | 14
ASSPGTVYGYT | TRBV11-2 | 11
ASSWDGSSYNEQF | TRBV11-3 | 13
ASSPPGLVTYEQY | TRBV27 | 13
ASSLSVGVWGGGANEQY | TRBV5-1 | 17
ASSDSELTAQY | TRBV6-4 | 11
ASSQLTSGRAGTDTQY | TRBV4-3 | 16
ASAWTGTNTEAF | TRBV6-5 | 12
ASSYGLAGGRSGDTQY | TRBV5-4 | 16
ASSLGYSRDTQY | TRBV7-2 | 12
ATSREQGGSYEQY | TRBV15 | 13
ASSSGQGIHQPQH | TRBV19 | 13
ASSLVGLSTKTQY | TRBV11-2 | 13
ASSPLDSSSGNTIY | TRBV18 | 14
ASSLVTGYNSPLH | TRBV7-2 | 13
ASSVASSGYSSYNEQF | TRBV9 | 16
ASSYSAKGVIDTQY | TRBV7-2 | 14
ASRAGTSGATVNEQY | TRBV5-1 | 15
ASSVAPGAEETQY | TRBV9 | 13
ASSLEPGNEKLF | TRBV28 | 12
ASTPGGPGELF | TRBV11-1 | 11
ASSLQGGNEQY | TRBV28 | 11
ASSPDGTAPYEQY | TRBV7-2 | 13
ASSLDYGDTQY | TRBV11-3 | 11
ASSLPTSGNIHNEQF | TRBV18 | 15